Following are 30 T cell receptor beta chains from one sample sequenced in a study of T cells in localized non-small cell lung cancer. Generated by immunoSEQ multiplex PCR, the TCRdb table keeps only in-frame clones and is missing some. The sample includes some 17,000 clones, nearly 90% of them seen just once. Sample: peripheral blood mononuclear cells, taken before any cancer treatment. Every receptor here comes from a woman aged 35 to 75 with stage III lung adenocarcinoma.

V usage is TRBV5-1 and J usage is TRBJ1-6, with 8 bases that match TRBD1. The V gene end was trimmed by 4 bases and the J gene end by 3 bases; junction bases not matched to a gene: 9. The length of the CDR3 is 17 residues. Looked up from germline, CDR1 is SGHRS and CDR2 is YFSETQ. The CDR3 DNA reads TGCGCCAGCAGCCCCGACAGGGGTCAAGGCTATAATTCACCCCTCCACTTT. Protein sequence: CASSPDRGQGYNSPLHF.

The chain recombines TRBV6-4 with TRBJ2-7; 12 bases agree with TRBD2. The CDR3 contains 14 residues. Trimming removed 10 bases from V and 7 bases from J; junction bases left unmatched: 11. CDR1 is MRHNA and CDR2 is SNTAGT in the germline V gene. Here the CDR3 DNA reads TGTGCCATTCCTAGCGGGAGGGCCTTTGATGAGCAGTACTTC. Protein sequence: CAIPSGRAFDEQYF.

The chain is built from TRBV27 and TRBJ2-2, with D possibly being TRBD1 or TRBD2 (7 bases each). Trimming stripped 5 bases from V and 5 bases from J, with 15 bases between. Germline loops: CDR1 MNHEY, CDR2 SMNVEV (reference sequence). CDR3 length equals 15 residues. CDR3 protein: CASSPRGGRTGELFF. For the CDR3, the DNA is TGTGCCAGCAGTCCCAGGGGGGGGCGGACCGGGGAGCTGTTTTTT.

The rearrangement joins TRBV10-3 to TRBJ2-6; D is undetermined. The germline V gene encodes CDR1 ENHRY and CDR2 SYGVKD. The CDR3 spans 15 residues. Trimming took off 5 bases at V and 0 bases at J, with 8 bases between the two ends. The CDR3 coding sequence is TGTGCCATCAGTCAACAGAGCTCTGGGGCCAACGTCCTGACTTTC. Translation gives CAISQQSSGANVLTF.

The V gene is TRBV7-2, the J gene TRBJ2-3; 9 bases line up with TRBD1. The germline gives CDR1 SGHTA, CDR2 FQGNSA. The CDR3 loop spans 16 amino acids. V lost 5 bases to trimming and J lost 4 bases; unmatched junction nucleotides: 10. This CDR3 reads CASSVSRDRVSDTQYF. The CDR3 DNA follows: TGTGCCAGCAGCGTGAGCCGGGACAGGGTATCAGATACGCAGTATTTT.

The chain couples TRBV7-2 to TRBJ2-7; D is undetermined. This CDR3 spans 13 amino acids. Trimming took off 0 bases at V and 4 bases at J, with 7 bases between the two ends. Germline CDR1 and CDR2: SGHTA and FQGNSA. For the CDR3, the DNA is TGTGCCAGCAGCTTAGCGAAGGGTTACGAGCAGTACTTC. This codes for CASSLAKGYEQYF.

The chain is built from TRBV6-1 and TRBJ1-1; D gene uncertain. V was clipped by 1 base and J by 2 bases, with 14 bases between them. The CDR3 is made up of 16 amino acids. CDR1 and CDR2 (germline): MNHNS, SASEGT. CDR3 region: CASSEGTLFINTEAFF. Here the CDR3 DNA reads TGTGCCAGCAGTGAAGGAACCCTTTTCATTAACACTGAAGCTTTCTTT.

This chain joins TRBV11-2 and TRBJ2-2; perhaps TRBD1 as D (6 bases). Looked up from germline, CDR1 is SGHAT and CDR2 is FQNNGV. The CDR3 totals 15 residues. V was shortened by 3 bases and J by 6 bases, with 14 bases between the two germline ends. CDR3 residues: CASSFSTGMAGELFF. CDR3 coding DNA: TGTGCCAGCAGCTTTTCGACAGGAATGGCCGGGGAGCTGTTTTTT.

This clone has a handful of counts. The chain uses TRBV30 and TRBJ2-2; TRBD1 matches 9 bases. The CDR3 runs 14 residues. V shed 6 bases and J 3 bases; nucleotides not matched to a gene: 5. Per the germline V gene, CDR1 is GTSNPN and CDR2 is SVGIG (reference sequence). CDR3: CACRTGGDTGELFF. CDR3 DNA: TGTGCCTGCCGCACAGGGGGCGACACCGGGGAGCTGTTTTTT.

The CDR3 DNA sequence: TGTGCCAGCAGCTCACAGGAGAACACTGAAGCTTTCTTT. It specifies CASSSQENTEAFF. The rearrangement uses TRBV7-6 and TRBJ1-1, with D maybe TRBD1 (5 bases). V lost 4 bases and J lost 1, with 7 bases in between. CDR1 is SGHVS and CDR2 is FNYEAQ in the germline V gene. This CDR3 has 13 residues. Together with reference TRBV7-6 and TRBJ1-1, the CDR3 gives the full variable domain: GAGVSQSPRYKVTKRGQDVALRCDPISGHVSLYWYRQALGQGPEFLTYFNYEAQQDKSGLPNDRFSAERPEGSISTLTIQRTEQRDSAMYRCASSSQENTEAFFGQGTRLTVV.

V is TRBV11-3 and J is TRBJ1-1; 8 nucleotides line up with TRBD1. The CDR3 has 14 amino acids. J lost 5 bases, V lost 5 bases, and 7 bases had no gene match. In germline, CDR1 is SGHNT, CDR2 YENEEA. This CDR3 is CASSGDRGRTEAFF. The CDR3 region has the DNA TGTGCCAGCAGCGGAGACAGGGGAAGGACTGAAGCTTTCTTT.

This chain uses TRBV2 with TRBJ2-7; 7 positions agree with TRBD1. The CDR3 runs to 17 residues. Germline V gene sequence: CDR1 SNHLY, CDR2 FYNNEI. V gave up 1 base and J gave up 0 bases; unmatched junction bases: 9. The CDR3 nucleotides read TGTGCCAGCAGTGAAGGGGGACGAGGGGACAGCTCCTACGAGCAGTACTTC. The encoded protein is CASSEGGRGDSSYEQYF.

The V gene is TRBV10-3, the J gene TRBJ2-5, with 7 nucleotides matching TRBD2. The trim removed 6 bases at V and 5 bases at J, leaving 9 bases unmatched. Germline V gene sequence: CDR1 ENHRY, CDR2 SYGVKD. CDR3 length: 14 amino acids. The CDR3 DNA sequence: TGTGCCATCAGGGGGGAGGGGCGTGGTGAGACCCAGTACTTC. Translated: CAIRGEGRGETQYF.

The chain carries TRBV7-9 and TRBJ1-5; D call uncertain. Germline CDR1 is SEHNR and CDR2 is FQNEAQ (reference sequence). This CDR3 is built from 15 residues. The V gene lost 4 bases and the J gene lost 0 bases, with 10 bases spanning the gap. The CDR3 DNA sequence: TGTGCCAGCAGCTCCGTTGGGGATAGCAATCAGCCCCAGCATTTT. It yields the protein CASSSVGDSNQPQHF.

The CDR3 sequence: CASSWTGEAQYF. The CDR3 DNA reads as TGCGCCAGCAGCTGGACCGGGGAGGCCCAGTACTTC. The chain carries TRBV5-1 and TRBJ2-5, with TRBD2 as a possible D gene (6 bases). The ends were cut back, 3 bases at V and 9 bases at J, with 12 bases in the middle. Germline CDR1 and CDR2: SGHRS and YFSETQ. The CDR3 extends over 12 amino acids.

The V gene is TRBV4-1, the J gene TRBJ2-2; 7 nucleotides agree with TRBD1. There are 14 residues in the CDR3. V was pared by 5 bases and J by 3 bases, with 3 bases of the junction left unmatched. In germline, CDR1 is MGHRA, CDR2 YSYEKL. The CDR3 DNA is TGCGCCAGCAGCATACAGGGGTACACCGGGGAGCTGTTTTTT. Its protein product is CASSIQGYTGELFF.

The rearrangement links TRBV21-1 to TRBJ2-5; TRBD2 is the table's D call, not checked against the DNA. TRBV21-1 is given as a pseudogene. The CDR3 is 15 residues long. This CDR3 reads CASSNGAGVKETQYF. The CDR3 DNA follows: TGTGCCAGCAGCAACGGGGCGGGGGTGAAAGAGACCCAGTACTTC.

This chain joins TRBV20-1 and TRBJ2-4; possibly TRBD2 for D (7 bases). Trimming cost V 6 bases and J 9 bases, with 12 bases left between them. This CDR3 has 11 amino acids. Germline V lookup: CDR1 DFQATT, CDR2 SNEGSKA (reference sequence). The CDR3 bases are TGCAGTGCCGGGGGGCGGGGCATTCAGTACTTC. Its protein product is CSAGGRGIQYF.

The chain employs TRBV9 and TRBJ2-7; D unclear. V was shortened by 4 bases and J by 0 bases, with 11 bases between the two germline ends. The CDR3 length is 14 residues. Germline CDR1 is SGDLS and CDR2 is YYNGEE. The CDR3 sequence is CASSPRRDSYEQYF. CDR3 DNA: TGTGCCAGCAGCCCCCGACGCGACTCCTACGAGCAGTACTTC.

The sample holds one count of this clone. This chain links TRBV7-9 with TRBJ1-2; D not certain. The length of the CDR3 is 14 residues. Germline CDR1 is SEHNR and CDR2 is FQNEAQ (reference sequence). V gave up 0 bases and J gave up 2 bases, with 7 bases separating them. The CDR3 DNA is TGTGCCAGCAGCTTAGCGGCCTTAAACTATGGCTACACCTTC. It specifies CASSLAALNYGYTF.

The V call is TRBV5-1, the J call TRBJ1-1; D unclear. The V and J ends lost 4 bases and 3 bases respectively, with 10 bases between them. CDR3 length: 13 residues. Germline V CDR1 and CDR2: SGHRS, YFSETQ. The CDR3 coding sequence is TGCGCCAGCAGCCTAGGCACCCACACTGAAGCTTTCTTT. It yields the protein CASSLGTHTEAFF.

V is TRBV7-3 and J is TRBJ2-3, with TRBD2 identical over 7 bases. Per germline, CDR1 SGHTA and CDR2 FQGTGA. V gave up 5 bases and J gave up 2 bases; unmatched junction bases: 7. The CDR3 extends over 15 amino acids. The CDR3 nucleotides read TGTGCCAGCAGCCTCGGGGGGACTCACACAGATACGCAGTATTTT. Residues: CASSLGGTHTDTQYF. The variable domain in full, with the rest retrieved from reference TRBV7-3 and TRBJ2-3, is GAGVSQTPSNKVTEKGKYVELRCDPISGHTALYWYRQSLGQGPEFLIYFQGTGAADDSGLPNDRFFAVRPEGSVSTLKIQRTERGDSAVYLCASSLGGTHTDTQYFGPGTRLTVL.

This clone appeared a few times. The chain links TRBV5-8 to TRBJ1-6; D may be TRBD1 (5 bases). Germline CDR1 and CDR2: SGHTS and YDEGEE. The CDR3 sequence is 16 residues long. Trimming took off 1 base at V and 6 bases at J, with 14 bases between the two ends. CDR3 sequence: CASSLKWTGGNSPLHF. Here the CDR3 DNA reads TGTGCCAGCAGCTTGAAGTGGACGGGGGGTAATTCACCCCTCCACTTT.

V and J are TRBV10-3 and TRBJ1-2; D unresolved. Germline V gene data show CDR1 as ENHRY and CDR2 as SYGVKD. CDR3 length equals 12 residues. V gave up 4 bases and J gave up 0 bases, with 3 bases separating them. CDR3 sequence: CAISGANYGYTF. The DNA for the CDR3 is TGTGCCATCAGTGGGGCTAACTATGGCTACACCTTC.

V is TRBV28 and J is TRBJ1-5; no definite D call. The germline V gene has CDR1 MDHEN and CDR2 SYDVKM. V was trimmed by 8 bases and J by 3 bases, leaving 17 bases between them. The CDR3 loop spans 15 amino acids. In DNA form, the CDR3 reads TGTGCCAGCCTCGGGCAGGCGGCCAACAATCAGCCCCAGCATTTT. Its translation: CASLGQAANNQPQHF. The whole variable domain, remainder taken from reference TRBV28 and TRBJ1-5, is DVKVTQSSRYLVKRTGEKVFLECVQDMDHENMFWYRQDPGLGLRLIYFSYDVKMKEKGDIPEGYSVSREKKERFSLILESASTNQTSMYLCASLGQAANNQPQHFGDGTRLSIL.

V gene TRBV11-3 combines with J gene TRBJ2-1; 7 bases are shared with TRBD2. The CDR3 has 15 residues. Per the germline V gene, CDR1 is SGHNT and CDR2 is YENEEA. J gave up 8 bases and V 4 bases, and 11 bases lay outside the gene matches. CDR3 loop: CASSSRRESRDEQFF. The CDR3 region has the DNA TGTGCCAGCAGCTCGAGGCGGGAGTCTCGGGATGAGCAGTTCTTC.

V usage is TRBV11-2 and J usage is TRBJ2-1; possibly TRBD1 for D (8 bases). The V end was cut by 5 bases, the J end by 9 bases, with 17 bases between. CDR1 is SGHAT and CDR2 is FQNNGV in the germline V gene. The CDR3 sequence is 14 residues long. The CDR3 DNA sequence: TGTGCCAGCAGCACAGGGGGGGACAGTTTTGAGCAGTTCTTC. Its protein is CASSTGGDSFEQFF.

This sequence joins TRBV30 and TRBJ2-7, with D possibly TRBD1 on 5 matching bases. V was pared by 8 bases and J by 4 bases, with 15 bases between. Germline V lookup: CDR1 GTSNPN, CDR2 SVGIG (reference sequence). The CDR3 sequence is 12 residues long. The CDR3 nucleotides are TGTGCCCTCCGCCCCAAGGGGTACGAGCAGTACTTC. Translated, it gives CALRPKGYEQYF.

The chain employs TRBV15 and TRBJ1-1; D uncertain. Deletions cut 1 base from V and 6 bases from J, with 21 bases between. Germline CDR1 reads LNHNV; CDR2 reads YYDKDF (reference sequence). The CDR3 sequence is 17 residues long. The CDR3 region is CATSRGHNPALAAEAFF. The CDR3 DNA reads as TGTGCCACCAGCAGAGGACATAACCCCGCCTTAGCGGCTGAAGCTTTCTTT. Complete variable domain (other parts from reference TRBV15 and TRBJ1-1): DAMVIQNPRYQVTQFGKPVTLSCSQTLNHNVMYWYQQKSSQAPKLLFHYYDKDFNNEADTPDNFQSRRPNTSFCFLDIRSPGLGDTAMYLCATSRGHNPALAAEAFFGQGTRLTVV.

The chain joins TRBV11-2 to TRBJ1-1; 9 bases agree with TRBD1. CDR1 is SGHAT and CDR2 is FQNNGV in the germline V gene. The CDR3 has 15 amino acids. The junction had 6 bases not matched to a gene; V was cut back by 6 bases and J by 1 base. The CDR3 spells CASRTRGQGNTEAFF. CDR3 in DNA: TGTGCCAGCAGAACCAGGGGACAGGGGAACACTGAAGCTTTCTTT.